The 29 T cell receptor beta chains given below trace back to one sample, sequenced in a study of OX40 agonist ivuxolimab in advanced cancers. Libraries were made using the immunoSEQ multiplex PCR assay. As stored in TCRdb, this immuneACCESS dataset retains in-frame rearrangements with V and J assigned. A fraction of the clones does not appear; measured against another copy, unresolved V genes explain less than half of the discrepancy, and the remainder lacks a known reason. The sample table holds 52,000 or so clones, of which 84% were seen once. About 4.5% of the sample belongs to the ten largest clones. This specimen consisted of CD4+ or CD8+ T cells sorted from blood, obtained in a trial of the OX40 agonist ivuxolimab. The receptors stem from an adult with an advanced solid tumor such as melanoma, head and neck, liver or kidney cancer.

The CDR3 protein is CASSLILSGTYEQYF. DNA of the CDR3: TGTGCCAGCAGCTTGATTTTAAGCGGAACCTACGAGCAGTACTTC. The rearrangement joins TRBV7-9 to TRBJ2-7; a weak D match, TRBD2 (5 bases). CDR1 is SEHNR and CDR2 is FQNEAQ in the germline V gene (reference sequence). V dropped 3 bases and J dropped 2 bases, with 14 bases sitting between them. CDR3 length: 15 residues.

The rearrangement links TRBV5-6 to TRBJ2-3, with 8 bases that match TRBD2. The germline V gene encodes CDR1 SGHDT and CDR2 YYEEEE. CDR3 size: 14 residues. With 1 base clipped from V and 7 bases from J, the junction kept 5 bases outside the gene matches. Here the CDR3 DNA reads TGTGCCAGCAGCTTGCCAGCGGGAGCATATACGCAGTATTTT. Amino acids: CASSLPAGAYTQYF. The full variable domain, with the rest looked up from reference TRBV5-6 and TRBJ2-3, is DAGVTQSPTHLIKTRGQQVTLRCSPKSGHDTVSWYQQALGQGPQFIFQYYEEEERQRGNFPDRFSGHQFPNYSSELNVNALLLGDSALYLCASSLPAGAYTQYFGPGTRLTVL.

This rearrangement joins TRBV25-1 to TRBJ1-6, with D unresolved. This CDR3 is built from 13 residues. Trimming took off 4 bases at V and 6 bases at J, with 7 bases between the two ends. Germline CDR1 reads MGHDK; CDR2 reads SYGVNS. The CDR3 spells CASSASANSPLHF. Written as DNA, the CDR3 is TGTGCCAGCAGTGCCAGCGCTAATTCACCCCTCCACTTT.

V usage is TRBV19 and J usage is TRBJ1-2, with TRBD1 as a possible D gene (5 bases). Germline V gene lookup returns CDR1 LNHDA and CDR2 SQIVND (reference sequence). The CDR3 is 15 amino acids. V was cut by 3 bases and J by 1 base, with 12 bases left in between. The chain's CDR3 is CASSMSREGNYGYTF. In DNA, the CDR3 is TGTGCCAGTAGTATGTCCAGGGAGGGTAACTATGGCTACACCTTC.

V gene TRBV10-2 combines with J gene TRBJ1-5; no definite D call. The CDR3 consists of 12 residues. Germline values: CDR1 WSHSY, CDR2 SAAADI. V lost 3 bases and J lost 5, with 5 bases in between. In nucleotides, the CDR3 is TGCGCCAGCAGTGAAGGAGATCAGCCCCAGCATTTT. It translates to CASSEGDQPQHF.

J is TRBJ2-2 and V is TRBV4-1; a possible D gene is TRBD2 (6 bases). The V end was cut by 3 bases, the J end by 1 base, with 15 bases between. Germline lookup yields CDR1 MGHRA and CDR2 YSYEKL. The CDR3 extends over 17 amino acids. The CDR3 sequence: CASSHPSGGKNTGELFF. The CDR3, as DNA: TGCGCCAGCAGCCACCCCTCGGGCGGGAAGAACACCGGGGAGCTGTTTTTT.

This chain connects TRBV4-1 to TRBJ2-5; D is possibly TRBD1 or TRBD2 (5 bases each). CDR3 size: 15 residues. Trimming removed 1 base from V and 5 bases from J, with 14 bases in between. Germline V gives CDR1 MGHRA, CDR2 YSYEKL. The CDR3 here is CASSQGGGLRETQYF. The CDR3 bases are TGCGCCAGCAGCCAAGGGGGCGGGTTGCGGGAGACCCAGTACTTC.

J is TRBJ2-3 and V is TRBV5-1; TRBD2 agrees at 9 bases. Per germline, CDR1 SGHRS and CDR2 YFSETQ. CDR3 length equals 17 residues. The ends lost 7 bases at V and 0 bases at J; junction bases unmatched: 12. This CDR3 is CASAEASGIPSTDTQYF. CDR3 in DNA: TGCGCCAGCGCTGAGGCTAGCGGGATTCCTAGCACAGATACGCAGTATTTT.

This clone was observed a handful of times. The chain's CDR3 is CASSLTGTADTQYF. The CDR3 nucleotides are TGTGCCAGCAGCTTGACGGGGACGGCAGATACGCAGTATTTT. This chain uses TRBV5-4 with TRBJ2-3; tentatively, D is TRBD1 or TRBD2 (5 bases each). With 1 base removed from V and 4 bases from J, the gap between germline ends came to 10 bases. The CDR3 length is 14 residues. CDR1 is SGHNT, CDR2 YYREEE, per germline (reference sequence).

The V gene is TRBV5-4, the J gene TRBJ2-6; D is uncertain. The CDR3 sequence is 15 residues long. V lost 0 bases and J lost 0, with 4 bases in between. CDR1 is SGHNT, CDR2 YYREEE, per germline (reference sequence). In DNA form, the CDR3 reads TGTGCCAGCAGCTTGGATAACTCTGGGGCCAACGTCCTGACTTTC. Translating gives CASSLDNSGANVLTF.

This rearrangement joins TRBV6-5 to TRBJ2-7; 12 nucleotides agree with TRBD2. The length of the CDR3 is 14 residues. Unmatched junction bases numbered 8, after V lost 10 bases and J lost 4 bases. Germline values: CDR1 MNHEY, CDR2 SVGAGI. CDR3 residues: CATETSGRSYEQYF. DNA of the CDR3: TGTGCCACCGAAACTAGCGGGAGGTCTTACGAGCAGTACTTC.

This chain connects TRBV23-1 to TRBJ2-1, with TRBD2 identical over 10 bases. TRBV23-1 is filed as an ORF, its function uncertain. Germline trimming cut 1 base from V and 4 bases from J; bases unmatched to any gene: 4. The CDR3 runs 16 residues. DNA of the CDR3: TGCGCCAGCAGTCAATGGACTAGCGGCAATTACAATGAGCAGTTCTTC. It specifies CASSQWTSGNYNEQFF.

The V gene is TRBV11-3, the J gene TRBJ2-3; perhaps TRBD2 as D (5 bases). The CDR3 is made up of 17 amino acids. V was pared by 5 bases and J by 4 bases, with 22 bases between. Germline V lookup: CDR1 SGHNT, CDR2 YENEEA. CDR3: CASSESSGSPSPDTQYF. The CDR3 DNA follows: TGTGCCAGCAGCGAATCCAGTGGGAGTCCCTCCCCAGATACGCAGTATTTT.

The chain has TRBV7-6 and TRBJ2-5; 8 bases align to TRBD2. The CDR3 runs 17 residues. Germline V gene lookup returns CDR1 SGHVS and CDR2 FNYEAQ. V was pared by 1 base and J by 1 base, with 8 bases of the junction left unmatched. CDR3 nucleotide sequence: TGTGCCAGCAGCTTAGGCCCTCTAGCGGGCTTCCAAGAGACCCAGTACTTC. Protein product: CASSLGPLAGFQETQYF.

The V call is TRBV6-1, the J call TRBJ1-3; 7 positions match TRBD1. Germline V gives CDR1 MNHNS, CDR2 SASEGT. V trimming: 6 bases; J trimming: 4 bases; junction bases outside the gene matches: 9. This CDR3 is 15 amino acids long. CDR3 DNA sequence: TGTGCCAGCAGGGGGGGGACAGCTTCAGGAAACACCATATATTTT. This translates into CASRGGTASGNTIYF.

The chain recombines TRBV7-7 with TRBJ2-7, with D perhaps matching TRBD1 (7 bases). Germline CDR1 and CDR2: SSHAT and FNYEAQ (reference sequence). The germline V and J ends were trimmed by 5 bases and 5 bases, with 16 bases remaining between them. The CDR3 runs 14 residues. The chain's CDR3 is CASSPLDREDEQYF. The CDR3 DNA is TGTGCCAGCAGCCCCTTAGACAGGGAGGACGAGCAGTACTTC.

The chain is built from TRBV4-1 and TRBJ2-7; D is unclear. The length of the CDR3 is 15 residues. V dropped 4 bases and J dropped 2 bases, with 15 bases sitting between them. Germline CDR1 and CDR2: MGHRA and YSYEKL. This CDR3 reads CASSPQSAPAYEQYF. CDR3 coding DNA: TGCGCCAGCAGCCCCCAGTCAGCGCCGGCCTACGAGCAGTACTTC.

The chain recombines TRBV12-5 with TRBJ1-5, with a tentative D call TRBD1 (5 bases). Trimming pared 3 bases from V and 6 bases from J, leaving 6 bases between. Germline CDR1 and CDR2: LGHNT and FRNRAP. The CDR3 has 12 residues. The CDR3 DNA is TGTGCTAGTGGTTTTAGGGGTCAGCCCCAGCATTTT. Translating it yields CASGFRGQPQHF. Using reference TRBV12-5 and TRBJ1-5 for the parts outside the CDR3, the full variable domain is DARVTQTPRHKVTEMGQEVTMRCQPILGHNTVFWYRQTMMQGLELLAYFRNRAPLDDSGMPKDRFSAEMPDATLATLKIQPSEPRDSAVYFCASGFRGQPQHFGDGTRLSIL.

The chain links TRBV5-4 to TRBJ2-7; 8 bases are a match to TRBD1. CDR3 length: 13 residues. Trimming cost V 4 bases and J 4 bases; bases outside gene matches: 4. Germline CDR1 reads SGHNT; CDR2 reads YYREEE (reference sequence). CDR3 region: CASSPGGRYEQYF. The CDR3 region has the DNA TGTGCCAGCAGCCCAGGGGGCAGGTACGAGCAGTACTTC. Full variable domain (missing parts from reference TRBV5-4 and TRBJ2-7): ETGVTQSPTHLIKTRGQQVTLRCSSQSGHNTVSWYQQALGQGPQFIFQYYREEENGRGNFPPRFSGLQFPNYSSELNVNALELDDSALYLCASSPGGRYEQYFGPGTRLTVT.

This clone has just one count. CDR3 in DNA: TGTGCCAGCAGTGGAGGGGACGGGAACACCGGGGAGCTGTTTTTT. It is translated as CASSGGDGNTGELFF. The chain carries TRBV2 and TRBJ2-2; D tentatively fits TRBD1 or TRBD2 (5 bases each). The CDR3 contains 15 residues. The ends were cut back, 4 bases at V and 1 base at J, with 10 bases in the middle. The germline V gene has CDR1 SNHLY and CDR2 FYNNEI.

The V call is TRBV2, the J call TRBJ2-7; no definite D call. V was cut by 11 bases and J by 9 bases, with 8 bases left in between. The CDR3 runs to 8 residues. CDR1 is SNHLY and CDR2 is FYNNEI in the germline V gene. The CDR3 bases are TGTGCCCGCCCACGGCAGTACTTC. As protein: CARPRQYF.

This clone has a handful of counts. This sequence joins TRBV11-2 and TRBJ2-7; a weak D match, TRBD1 (6 bases). CDR1 and CDR2 from the germline V gene are SGHAT and FQNNGV. The CDR3 consists of 13 residues. The V and J ends lost 11 bases and 0 bases respectively, with 14 bases between them. The CDR3 loop reads CAGRGQNSYEQYF. CDR3 bases: TGTGCCGGCCGGGGACAAAACTCCTACGAGCAGTACTTC.

This chain connects TRBV6-5 to TRBJ2-4; possibly TRBD1 for D (6 bases). CDR1 and CDR2 from the germline V gene are MNHEY and SVGAGI. V was cut by 6 bases and J by 5 bases, with 14 bases left in between. This CDR3 is built from 14 residues. The CDR3 reads CASRLQGAENIQYF. CDR3 DNA sequence: TGTGCCAGCAGGTTACAGGGTGCCGAAAACATTCAGTACTTC.

The chain carries TRBV7-2 and TRBJ2-1; the match to TRBD2 covers 15 bases. V lost 5 bases to trimming and J lost 6 bases; unmatched junction nucleotides: 5. CDR3 size: 16 residues. Germline assignment: CDR1 SGHTA and CDR2 FQGNSA. This CDR3 reads CASSQGLAGGPNEQFF. CDR3 sequence (DNA): TGTGCCAGCAGCCAAGGACTAGCGGGAGGGCCCAATGAGCAGTTCTTC.

The chain recombines TRBV7-2 with TRBJ2-3, with D perhaps TRBD2 (5 bases). Germline CDR1 and CDR2: SGHTA and FQGNSA. V was shortened by 1 base and J by 2 bases, with 7 bases between the two germline ends. This CDR3 has 14 amino acids. This CDR3 reads CASSLGLATDTQYF. CDR3 nucleotides: TGTGCCAGCAGCTTAGGGCTAGCCACAGATACGCAGTATTTT.

The chain has TRBV7-9 and TRBJ1-1; 9 bases fit TRBD1. The CDR3 is 15 residues long. Germline CDR1 SEHNR, CDR2 FQNEAQ (reference sequence). After removal of 4 bases from V and 5 bases from J, the junction contained 8 bases not matched to a gene. CDR3 sequence (DNA): TGTGCCAGCAGCTCGGACAGGGGAAGGAGAACTGAAGCTTTCTTT. This sequence encodes CASSSDRGRRTEAFF.

This chain links TRBV2 with TRBJ2-6, with D hard to call. This CDR3 has 15 residues. Germline V gene data show CDR1 as SNHLY and CDR2 as FYNNEI. Between the trimmed V and J ends, which lost 6 bases and 2 bases, there was a span of 11 bases. The CDR3, as DNA: TGTGCCAGCAGACCAATGGGGACTGGGGCCAACGTCCTGACTTTC. As protein: CASRPMGTGANVLTF. The full variable domain, in which reference TRBV2 and TRBJ2-6 provide the parts outside the CDR3, is EPEVTQTPSHQVTQMGQEVILRCVPISNHLYFYWYRQILGQKVEFLVSFYNNEISEKSEIFDDQFSVERPDGSNFTLKIRSTKLEDSAMYFCASRPMGTGANVLTFGAGSRLTVL.

The CDR3 DNA is TGTGCCAGCAGCTTAGCGGCTGGGATCGGGTATGGCTACACCTTC. This sequence encodes CASSLAAGIGYGYTF. The V call is TRBV7-9, the J call TRBJ1-2; D is ambiguous. Germline-derived CDR1 and CDR2 are SEHNR and FQNEAQ (reference sequence). This CDR3 spans 15 amino acids. V was cut by 0 bases and J by 5 bases, with 13 bases left in between.

The chain is built from TRBV28 and TRBJ2-7; TRBD1 agrees at 12 bases. The germline gives CDR1 MDHEN, CDR2 SYDVKM. The junction had 9 bases not matched to a gene; V was cut back by 1 base and J by 5 bases. The CDR3 consists of 17 residues. Written as DNA, the CDR3 is TGTGCCAGCAGTTTATTGGGCGGGACAGGGGGCAGGGACGAGCAGTACTTC. Amino acids: CASSLLGGTGGRDEQYF.